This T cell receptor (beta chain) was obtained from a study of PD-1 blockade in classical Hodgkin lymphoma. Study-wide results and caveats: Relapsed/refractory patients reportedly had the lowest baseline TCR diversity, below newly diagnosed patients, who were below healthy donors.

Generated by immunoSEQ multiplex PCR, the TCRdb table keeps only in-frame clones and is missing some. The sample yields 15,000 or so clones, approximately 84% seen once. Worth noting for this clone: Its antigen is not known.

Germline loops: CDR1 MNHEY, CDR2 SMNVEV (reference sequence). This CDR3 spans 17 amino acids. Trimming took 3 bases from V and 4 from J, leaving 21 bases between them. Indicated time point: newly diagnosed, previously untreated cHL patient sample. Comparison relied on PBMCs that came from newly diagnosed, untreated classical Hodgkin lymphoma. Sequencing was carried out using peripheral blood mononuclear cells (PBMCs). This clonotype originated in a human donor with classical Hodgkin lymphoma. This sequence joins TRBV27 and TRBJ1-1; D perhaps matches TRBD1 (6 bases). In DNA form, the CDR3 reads TGTGCCAGCAGTTTCTATTTAGTAGGGGCAGGGGTCACTGAAGCTTTCTTT. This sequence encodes CASSFYLVGAGVTEAFF.